This entry lists 5 T cell receptor beta chains sequenced from one sample in a study of blood T cell repertoires in COVID-19. The repertoire was sequenced with immunoSEQ multiplex PCR; TCRdb's copy has only in-frame clones and lacks some. The repertoire holds about 120,000 clones, with roughly 87% as singletons. The sample comprised peripheral blood. These receptors were obtained from a human donor in a cohort sampled during active COVID-19.

This chain joins TRBV7-2 and TRBJ2-7, with 9 positions matching TRBD1. This CDR3 spans 14 amino acids. In germline, CDR1 is SGHTA, CDR2 FQGNSA. V lost 6 bases to trimming and J lost 3 bases; unmatched junction nucleotides: 6. CDR3 sequence: CASRPGQGFYEQYF. CDR3 coding DNA: TGTGCCAGCAGACCGGGACAGGGCTTCTACGAGCAGTACTTC.

CDR3 residues: CASRGLALLDEQYF. The CDR3 bases are TGTGCCAGCAGGGGACTCGCGCTATTGGACGAGCAGTACTTC. The chain employs TRBV6-5 and TRBJ2-7; a possible D gene is TRBD2 (6 bases). V was clipped by 6 bases and J by 5 bases, with 17 bases between them. Per the germline V gene, CDR1 is MNHEY and CDR2 is SVGAGI. This CDR3 has 14 amino acids.

V and J are TRBV14 and TRBJ1-1, with no clear D. Trimming removed 2 bases at V and 6 bases at J, with 10 bases between. The length of the CDR3 is 13 residues. CDR1 is SGHDN, CDR2 FVKESK, per germline. The DNA of the CDR3 is TGTGCCAGCAGCCAAAGTGGGCCTTCTGAAGCTTTCTTT. Its translation is CASSQSGPSEAFF.

This chain links TRBV5-1 with TRBJ1-4; D may be TRBD1 (6 bases). Trimming left V 4 bases short and J 2 bases short, with 15 bases between. CDR1 is SGHRS, CDR2 YFSETQ, per germline. There are 16 residues in the CDR3. The CDR3 is CASSPRDIRTNEKLFF. The CDR3 DNA is TGCGCCAGCAGCCCACGGGACATTAGGACTAATGAAAAACTGTTTTTT.

This chain uses TRBV11-2 with TRBJ1-5; TRBD1 is a possible D gene (5 bases). Germline CDR1 SGHAT, CDR2 FQNNGV. V was shortened by 5 bases and J by 0 bases, with 11 bases between the two germline ends. This CDR3 contains 15 residues. Written as DNA, the CDR3 is TGTGCCAGCAGCGCGCAGGGATTTAGCAATCAGCCCCAGCATTTT. This encodes CASSAQGFSNQPQHF.